This entry lists 10 T cell receptor beta chains sequenced from one sample in a study of CXCR3-negative and CXCR3-positive naive CD8 T cells. TRB cDNA libraries were made by UMI-labeled 5' RACE. TCRdb reprocessed the 5' RACE reads and keeps a single row for each CDR3 protein, giving no DNA. The sample data list fewer than 80,000 distinct CDR3 sequences. Sequences were obtained from naive CXCR3- CD8+ T cells from blood. The sample's subset: CD45RO-CCR7+CD27+CD95- naive CD8+ T cells lacking CXCR3 (TNR3-). These receptors were collected from a human donor in good health. Some clones in this sample may be carry-over from other donors' samples.

This CDR3 reads CASSLASGGFTDTQYF. V usage is TRBV11-2 and J usage is TRBJ2-3; without DNA, the TCRdb call of TRBD2 cannot be checked. Germline loops: CDR1 SGHAT, CDR2 FQNNGV. There are 16 residues in the CDR3.

J is TRBJ2-7 and V is TRBV29-1; checking the TCRdb D call of TRBD1 is not possible without DNA. The CDR3 is 11 residues long. The germline V gene encodes CDR1 SQVTM and CDR2 ANQGSEA. CDR3 sequence reads: CSVGRDYEQYF.

This rearrangement joins TRBV7-2 to TRBJ2-3; TCRdb proposes TRBD2, but this gene call is untestable without DNA. Germline V lookup: CDR1 SGHTA, CDR2 FQGNSA. The CDR3 runs 14 residues. CDR3 protein: CASSLGLFTDTQYF.

This chain links TRBV4-3 with TRBJ1-1; no DNA is available, so the TRBD1 call from TCRdb remains unchecked. Germline CDR1 LGHNA, CDR2 YSLEER. The CDR3 spans 18 residues. The chain's CDR3 is CASSQEVIARTMNTEAFF.

The gene calls are TRBV12-3 or TRBV12-4 and TRBJ2-7; lacking DNA, the TRBD1 call made by TCRdb goes unchecked. This CDR3 comprises 18 residues. The CDR3 protein is CASSFIPGDDSPTYEQYF.

The chain employs TRBV29-1 and TRBJ1-1; without DNA, the TCRdb call of TRBD1 cannot be checked. CDR3 length: 14 amino acids. Germline V gene lookup returns CDR1 SQVTM and CDR2 ANQGSEA. The CDR3: CSGRPGGADTEAFF. Full variable domain (missing parts from reference TRBV29-1 and TRBJ1-1): SAVISQKPSRDICQRGTSLTIQCQVDSQVTMMFWYRQQPGQSLTLIATANQGSEATYESGFVIDKFPISRPNLTFSTLTVSNMSPEDSSIYLCSGRPGGADTEAFFGQGTRLTVV.

CDR3 sequence: CASRSTSSGHVNEQYF. This chain joins TRBV12-3 or TRBV12-4 and TRBJ2-7; TCRdb names TRBD2, which stays unverified in the absence of DNA. The CDR3 is made up of 16 amino acids.

The V and J genes are TRBV29-1 and TRBJ1-1; the D call from TCRdb, TRBD1, cannot be confirmed without DNA. Looked up from germline, CDR1 is SQVTM and CDR2 is ANQGSEA. The CDR3 has 11 amino acids. The CDR3 loop is CSARTGTEAFF.

V is TRBV29-1 and J is TRBJ2-7; TCRdb reports TRBD1, a call that lacks DNA to check it against. The CDR3 totals 13 residues. The germline CDR1 and CDR2 sequences are SQVTM and ANQGSEA. CDR3 sequence reads: CSVQTGVWYEQYF.

The chain combines TRBV6-2 or TRBV6-3 with TRBJ1-1; lacking DNA, the TRBD1 call made by TCRdb goes unchecked. Germline V gene lookup returns CDR1 MNHEY and CDR2 SVGEGT. The CDR3 extends over 14 amino acids. CDR3 protein: CASRDRETSTEAFF.